The entry below describes one T cell receptor beta chain. Germline V gives CDR1 SGHKS, CDR2 YYEKEE (reference sequence). The CDR3 runs to 14 residues. With 2 bases removed from V and 4 bases from J, the gap between germline ends came to 10 bases. The data originate from a study of cytomegalovirus exposure and HLA in healthy donors. PCR primers comprised 60 Vbeta and 13 Jbeta primers. Method: immunoSEQ multiplex PCR; TCRdb's copy keeps in-frame clones and lacks some. The profile shows about 180,000 clones, approximately 80% of them singletons. The sequenced sample was PBMCs. This TCR was recovered from a man younger than 30 in good health and CMV-seronegative. V and J are TRBV5-5 and TRBJ1-5; D is unclear. CDR3 coding DNA: TGTGCCAGCAGCTTAGGAGGTGGGAATCAGCCCCAGCATTTT. Translating gives CASSLGGGNQPQHF.